A single TCR beta chain is shown here with its context. Its target is not known. Study observations and caveats: Tumor memory CD4+ T cell TCR gene usage clustered with blood and lymph node memory CD4+ cells and lymph node naive CD4+ cells. Tumor Tregs overlapped most with tumor, then blood, naive CD4+ cells. Whole repertoires were not studied in the larger cohort, only one V-J beta rearrangement.

The CDR3 is 14 residues long. Germline V CDR1 and CDR2: DFQATT, SNEGSKA (reference sequence). Trimming shortened V by 3 bases and J by 6 bases, and 16 bases separated the two germline ends. Semi-nested PCR with Nested Universal Primer A followed constant-region reverse priming of full-length variable regions. Each CDR3 protein is one row after TCRdb ran MiXCR on the 5' RACE reads. The repertoire holds approximately 53,000 distinct CDR3 sequences, about 28% seen once, with roughly 3.3% in the top ten. The receptor was isolated from a female donor with breast cancer. Sequencing input: tumor-infiltrating memory CD4+ T cells sorted from the breast tumor. Described subset: memory CD4+ T cells, CD4+CD45RO+CD25-. J is TRBJ2-3 and V is TRBV20-1, with unresolved D. The CDR3 region has the DNA TGCAGTGCTAGGGGCGGATTGGCCGTCGATACGCAGTATTTT. This sequence encodes CSARGGLAVDTQYF.